The 12 T cell receptor beta chains below were found in one sample sequenced in a study of blood T cell repertoires in COVID-19. Assay: immunoSEQ multiplex PCR; the TCRdb copy retains only in-frame clones and omits some. The sample yields 300,000 to 400,000 clones, 65% to 90% seen once. The sample was PBMCs or T cells enriched from blood (not recorded which). The source is a woman aged 40 to 49 with acute COVID-19.

The V gene is TRBV5-6, the J gene TRBJ1-5; no definite D call. Per germline, CDR1 SGHDT and CDR2 YYEEEE. V was cut by 1 base and J by 4 bases, with 9 bases left in between. The CDR3 consists of 14 residues. The CDR3 region has the DNA TGTGCCAGCAGCTTGTTGAGCGGAAATCAGCCCCAGCATTTT. Amino acid sequence: CASSLLSGNQPQHF.

This clone appeared once. The chain uses TRBV3-1 (or the pseudogene TRBV3-2) and TRBJ2-1; 16 nucleotides agree with TRBD2. Trimming removed 4 bases from V and 5 bases from J; junction bases left unmatched: 5. Germline V lookup: CDR1 LGHDT, CDR2 YNNKEL (reference sequence). The CDR3 is made up of 17 amino acids. CDR3 in amino acids: CASSLLGLAGGNNEQFF. CDR3 sequence (DNA): TGTGCCAGCAGCCTACTGGGACTAGCGGGGGGGAACAATGAGCAGTTCTTC.

J is TRBJ1-5 and V is TRBV19; TRBD1 matches at 10 bases. This CDR3 has 21 amino acids. The ends lost 5 bases at V and 7 bases at J; junction bases unmatched: 26. Germline assignment: CDR1 LNHDA and CDR2 SQIVND (reference sequence). The CDR3 DNA sequence: TGTGCCAGTAGTCTCGGAAGAACCCCAGGACAGGGGGGCCCTCGAGGGCAGCCCCAGCATTTT. Protein: CASSLGRTPGQGGPRGQPQHF.

This chain joins TRBV7-8 and TRBJ2-1; D may be TRBD2 (6 bases). This CDR3 comprises 14 residues. Germline V gives CDR1 SGHVS, CDR2 FQNEAQ. With 5 bases removed from V and 8 bases from J, the gap between germline ends came to 16 bases. CDR3 sequence reads: CASSGPTSLDEQFF. CDR3 sequence (DNA): TGTGCCAGCAGCGGGCCGACTAGTTTGGATGAGCAGTTCTTC.

V usage is TRBV3-1 (or the pseudogene TRBV3-2) and J usage is TRBJ2-2; 8 nucleotides agree with TRBD2. The CDR3 length is 17 residues. V lost 1 base and J lost 1; bases outside the gene matches: 5. The V gene's germline CDR1 is LGHDT and CDR2 YNNKEL (reference sequence). CDR3 sequence (DNA): TGTGCCAGCAGCCAAGTTCTCCTAGCGGGGAACACCGGGGAGCTGTTTTTT. Translation gives CASSQVLLAGNTGELFF.

The rearrangement uses TRBV4-2 and TRBJ2-5; maybe TRBD1 (6 bases). V was trimmed by 1 base and J by 3 bases, leaving 18 bases between them. Germline V CDR1 and CDR2: LGHNA, YNFKEQ. CDR3 length equals 17 residues. The CDR3 sequence: CASSQGGTGFVEETQYF. DNA of the CDR3: TGTGCCAGCAGCCAAGGGGGCACAGGGTTTGTGGAAGAGACCCAGTACTTC.

The chain has TRBV28 and TRBJ1-5, with 10 bases fitting TRBD1. Germline V gives CDR1 MDHEN, CDR2 SYDVKM. Trimming cost V 9 bases and J 6 bases; bases outside gene matches: 2. The CDR3 runs 12 residues. The CDR3 DNA reads TGTGCCAGTCGGACAGGGGGTCAGCCCCAGCATTTT. Amino acid sequence: CASRTGGQPQHF.

The gene calls are TRBV6-5 and TRBJ2-7; 7 bases line up with TRBD2. The trim removed 1 base at V and 2 bases at J, leaving 2 bases unmatched. Germline lookup yields CDR1 MNHEY and CDR2 SVGAGI. The length of the CDR3 is 14 residues. The CDR3 region is CASSYLRGAYEQYF. CDR3 in DNA: TGTGCCAGCAGTTACTTACGGGGGGCCTACGAGCAGTACTTC.

This sequence joins TRBV19 and TRBJ1-2, with TRBD1 matching over 7 bases. Germline trimming cut 7 bases from V and 3 bases from J; bases unmatched to any gene: 11. The CDR3 runs to 15 residues. Per germline, CDR1 LNHDA and CDR2 SQIVND (reference sequence). The CDR3 protein is CASTLRPGGYYGYTF. For the CDR3, the DNA is TGTGCCAGTACCCTCCGGCCAGGGGGTTACTATGGCTACACCTTC.

The gene calls are TRBV6-5 and TRBJ1-5; D is uncertain. The germline V and J ends were trimmed by 6 bases and 5 bases, with 11 bases remaining between them. Germline V CDR1 and CDR2: MNHEY, SVGAGI. The CDR3 loop spans 13 amino acids. The CDR3 sequence is CASSTVPHQPQHF. The CDR3 DNA is TGTGCCAGCAGCACAGTTCCTCATCAGCCCCAGCATTTT.

This chain links TRBV7-9 with TRBJ1-2, with 7 bases that match TRBD1. CDR1 is SEHNR, CDR2 FQNEAQ, per germline (reference sequence). The CDR3 has 18 residues. Trimming removed 5 bases from V and 5 bases from J; junction bases left unmatched: 20. CDR3 coding DNA: TGTGCCAGCAGCCCGACGCAGGGGGTCTCATCCATAGGGTATGGCTACACCTTC. It translates to CASSPTQGVSSIGYGYTF.

This clone appeared a single time. The chain joins TRBV10-2 to TRBJ1-6; D might be TRBD1 (5 bases). Germline assignment: CDR1 WSHSY and CDR2 SAAADI. The CDR3 runs 15 residues. The V and J ends lost 8 bases and 0 bases respectively, with 11 bases between them. CDR3 DNA sequence: TGCGCCAGCGGGGGACTGAGCTCCTATAATTCACCCCTCCACTTT. It encodes CASGGLSSYNSPLHF.